The source of this TCR beta chain is a study of blood T cell repertoires in COVID-19 (TCRdb year 2020). In the study overall: Samples covering the acute and convalescent phases of COVID-19 were provided by collaborators in the United States, Italy and Spain. The prospective study material was composed of cDNA or gDNA derived from T cells, B-cell-depleted T cells, or PBMCs. A freely available public database, intended as a resource for researchers studying the immune response to SARS-CoV-2, is where the repertoires were released. Deeply sampled blood TCRbeta repertoires from subjects exposed to, actively infected with, or recovered from COVID-19 were included in the dataset. The sample metadata nearly always contained a de-identified subject ID, COVID-19 status, age in years and sex. HLA class I and class II types, where available, came from metadata supplied by the sample provider rather than from assay-based typing. The samples were drawn from the first 160 participants of the ongoing ImmuneRACE study and from 1,254 subjects provided by 6 global collaborators. General findings and caveats noted by the study authors: The amount of clinical and demographic metadata varied by source and participant and was provided uncurated.

Including cysteine and phenylalanine, the CDR3 has 14 amino acids. Here the CDR3 DNA is all that survives: 42 bases in frame from base 1. At the junction V is shortened by 1 base and J by 7 bases, with 8 bases in between. From a lookup of the germline V gene (reference sequence), CDR1 and CDR2 are LGHDT and YNNKEL. As regards this clone: There is no known antigen for this receptor. No much larger clonotype is one base removed from it; base qualities were not supplied.

Participants in the prospective study were enrolled through a virtual design, were aged about 18 to 90 years, and lived in approximately 24 United States geographic areas. To assign participants to cohorts, the prospective study relied on clinical history that participants themselves reported in a screening survey and a study questionnaire. Exposed participants were defined as having been in contact with someone with a PCR-confirmed or clinician-diagnosed COVID-19 case within 2 weeks of study entry. Mobile phlebotomists in the prospective study collected whole blood, serum and a nasopharyngeal or oropharyngeal swab from every participant. Additional blood draws and questionnaires over an approximately two-month period could optionally be provided by prospective study participants. Blood samples from the prospective study were shipped frozen or at room temperature prior to DNA extraction. The immunoSEQ Assay, a bias-controlled multiplex PCR, was used to amplify TCRbeta CDR3 regions from genomic DNA. The study's own analysis went as follows. Nucleated cell counts per sample were estimated from amplification of reference gene primers within the assay. Sequence reads were collapsed and filtered to measure the absolute abundance of every unique TCRbeta CDR3 rearrangement. Productive Simpson clonality was computed per sample as the square root of Simpson's diversity index over productive rearrangements. TCRdb mirrors the immuneACCESS table, restricted to in-frame sequences. Some clones are absent from its copies; in checked studies, under half trace to an unresolved V gene, and the reason for the others is unknown. For V, J and clone size, that table is used; D and trimming come from the DNA. The sample includes a few hundred thousand clones, with just under 90% observed a single time. The ten largest clones represent 2.5% to 3% of the sample.

The sample consisted of PBMCs or T cells enriched from blood (not recorded which). The chain is encoded by TRBV3-1 (or the pseudogene TRBV3-2) joined to TRBJ1-6; TRBD1 is perhaps the D gene, given 5 matching bases. This receptor was identified in a woman aged 45 to 65 who had been exposed to COVID-19. The nucleotide sequence reads as follows: TGTGCCAGCAGCCAAGGACAGATCAATTCACCCCTCCACTTT. Its product reads: CASSQGQINSPLHF.